The rows below give T cell receptor beta chains drawn from one sample of a study of shared clonotypes between healthy human individuals. Produced via immunoSEQ multiplex PCR; TCRdb's table is partial and in-frame only. The sample carries about 2 million clones, 85% to 95% recorded once. The specimen was naive CD8+ T cells sorted from blood. All receptors derive from a man younger than 30 in good health. Each CDR3 is given with its conserved first and last residue. The order of the fields is V gene, clone size, CDR3 length, D gene, J gene, CDR3 protein, CDR3 DNA. A D gene is named only where the DNA matches it firmly. Only some rows state a clone size, as once, few, many or a class for expanded clones.

>TRBV4-3|.|16|.|TRBJ2-7
CASSQESSGFPYEQYF
TGCGCCAGCAGCCAAGAATCAAGCGGGTTCCCCTACGAGCAGTACTTC
>TRBV28|.|12|.|TRBJ2-1
CASSMFNDEQFF
TGTGCCAGCAGTATGTTTAACGATGAGCAGTTCTTC
>TRBV10-1|.|14|.|TRBJ2-7
CASSESWGSDEQYF
TGCGCCAGCAGTGAGTCATGGGGTAGCGACGAGCAGTACTTC
>TRBV10-3|once|12|.|TRBJ1-2
CAISDGGLSYTF
TGTGCCATCAGTGACGGGGGTTTAAGCTACACCTTC
>TRBV27|.|16|.|TRBJ2-3
CASTTLRGAPTDTQYF
TGTGCCAGCACCACCCTGAGGGGGGCACCCACAGATACGCAGTATTTT
>TRBV27|.|15|TRBD2|TRBJ2-3
CASSPLGGSPDTQYF
TGTGCCAGCAGTCCCCTGGGGGGGAGCCCAGATACGCAGTATTTT
>TRBV2|.|15|TRBD2|TRBJ2-1
CASVPLAGGPNEQFF
TGTGCCAGCGTCCCCCTAGCGGGAGGGCCCAATGAGCAGTTCTTC
>TRBV7-9|.|15|.|TRBJ1-1
CASSLVVQLNTEAFF
TGTGCCAGCAGCTTAGTCGTCCAGCTTAACACTGAAGCTTTCTTT
>TRBV27|.|14|.|TRBJ2-7
CASSPSGVFYEQYF
TGTGCCAGCAGCCCCAGTGGGGTTTTCTACGAGCAGTACTTC
>TRBV11-2|.|18|.|TRBJ1-3
CASSLFPGTYHSGNTIYF
TGTGCCAGCAGCTTATTCCCCGGAACATACCACTCTGGAAACACCATATATTTT
>TRBV6-5|.|14|.|TRBJ2-5
CASSYFRAEETQYF
TGTGCCAGCAGTTACTTCAGGGCCGAGGAGACCCAGTACTTC
>TRBV6-5|.|15|.|TRBJ2-5
CASSYGGGLQETQYF
TGTGCCAGCAGTTACGGGGGGGGCCTCCAAGAGACCCAGTACTTC
>TRBV21-1|once|13|.|TRBJ1-2
CASSILARRRDTF
TGTGCCAGCAGCATATTGGCTAGAAGGCGGGACACCTTC
>TRBV27|.|16|TRBD1|TRBJ2-7
CASSWIRGTGSDEQYF
TGTGCCAGCAGCTGGATCCGGGGGACAGGGAGCGACGAGCAGTACTTC
>TRBV7-9|.|14|TRBD2|TRBJ2-5
CASSAGTSGSLQYF
TGTGCCAGCAGCGCCGGGACTAGCGGAAGCCTCCAGTACTTC
>TRBV5-6|.|13|.|TRBJ2-2
CASSLDQAGELFF
TGTGCCAGCAGCTTGGACCAGGCCGGGGAGCTGTTTTTT
>TRBV5-6|.|15|.|TRBJ2-3
CASSFNVIRTDTQYF
TGTGCCAGCAGCTTTAACGTCATCCGCACAGATACGCAGTATTTT
>TRBV10-2|.|14|TRBD1|TRBJ1-5
CASSGQGNNQPQHF
TGCGCCAGCAGTGGACAGGGGAACAATCAGCCCCAGCATTTT
>TRBV6-6|.|15|.|TRBJ2-7
CASSYGGTPGYEQYF
TGTGCCAGCAGTTACGGGGGAACCCCGGGCTACGAGCAGTACTTC
>TRBV27|.|14|.|TRBJ2-5
CASSFMAGQETQYF
TGTGCCAGCAGTTTTATGGCAGGTCAAGAGACCCAGTACTTC
>TRBV5-1|.|15|TRBD1|TRBJ2-7
CASSLYSTPGGEQYF
TGCGCCAGCAGCTTGTATTCCACGCCAGGGGGCGAGCAGTACTTC
>TRBV5-4|.|12|.|TRBJ2-1
CASSLVSAEQFF
TGTGCCAGCAGCTTAGTCTCCGCTGAGCAGTTCTTC
>TRBV6-5|.|15|.|TRBJ1-6
CASSQGLNTVSPLHF
TGTGCCAGCAGCCAAGGACTAAACACGGTTTCACCCCTCCACTTT
>TRBV27|.|15|.|TRBJ2-3
CASSLIGDNTDTQYF
TGTGCCAGCAGTTTGATAGGGGATAACACAGATACGCAGTATTTT
>TRBV4-1|.|15|.|TRBJ1-1
CASSQGPQGRTEAFF
TGCGCCAGCAGCCAAGGCCCCCAGGGCAGGACTGAAGCTTTCTTT
>TRBV7-2|.|16|TRBD2|TRBJ2-7
CASSFKASGRAYEQYF
TGTGCCAGCAGCTTTAAGGCTAGCGGGAGGGCCTACGAGCAGTACTTC
>TRBV27|few|19|TRBD1|TRBJ2-3
CASSPARTGGWGPTDTQYF
TGTGCCAGCAGTCCCGCCCGGACAGGGGGTTGGGGACCCACAGATACGCAGTATTTT
>TRBV29-1|.|11|TRBD1|TRBJ2-3
CSVVSQGMQYF
TGCAGCGTCGTCTCACAGGGGATGCAGTATTTT
>TRBV5-1|.|15|.|TRBJ1-4
CASSLAEGGPEKLFF
TGCGCCAGCAGCTTGGCAGAGGGGGGACCCGAAAAACTGTTTTTT
>TRBV29-1|.|16|.|TRBJ2-2
CSVEHRSRGDTGELFF
TGCAGCGTTGAACACCGATCCAGGGGGGACACCGGGGAGCTGTTTTTT
>TRBV19|.|17|TRBD2|TRBJ2-1
CASSNPPGREDDNEQFF
TGTGCCAGTAGTAACCCACCGGGGCGGGAGGACGACAATGAGCAGTTCTTC
>TRBV6-4|.|16|TRBD1|TRBJ1-4
CASKGQDFSPNEKLFF
TGTGCCAGCAAGGGACAGGATTTTTCGCCAAATGAAAAACTGTTTTTT
>TRBV27|.|15|.|TRBJ1-5
CASSSQYFGNQPQHF
TGTGCCAGCAGTTCCCAGTATTTCGGCAATCAGCCCCAGCATTTT
>TRBV5-6|.|15|.|TRBJ1-2
CASSLGTAANYGYTF
TGTGCCAGCAGCTTGGGGACAGCCGCTAACTATGGCTACACCTTC
>TRBV5-4|.|14|TRBD1|TRBJ2-7
CASSLGQGGYEQYF
TGTGCCAGCAGCCTAGGACAGGGCGGGTACGAGCAGTACTTC
>TRBV7-9|.|13|.|TRBJ1-1
CASSYPGETEAFF
TGTGCCAGCAGCTATCCCGGGGAGACTGAAGCTTTCTTT
>TRBV29-1|.|14|.|TRBJ1-2
CSVDRGLGSEGYTF
TGCAGCGTTGATCGAGGGTTGGGCTCTGAAGGCTACACCTTC